This TCR beta chain was documented in a study of identical twins. Study-wide results and limits: It was cross-sectional statistical analysis, not following the same donors, that the conclusions relied on. Models came in too low on out-of-frame TCR alpha sharing in monozygotic twins.

The CDR3 is 12 amino acids. The ends were cut back, 4 bases at V and 6 bases at J, with 9 bases in the middle. Germline CDR1 reads SGHVS; CDR2 reads FNYEAQ. This clonotype was seen at least ten times. The antigen remains unidentified. TCRdb ran MiXCR on the 5' RACE reads and lists one entry per CDR3 protein. The sample lists hundreds of thousands of distinct CDR3 sequences, roughly 6.6% occurring once. These data were likewise used in another study, on yellow fever vaccine responses in identical twins. From that paper: In identical twins, vaccine T cell responses appeared partly shared and partly individual.

The source is a woman aged 18-29 years in good health. The sequencing input was PBMCs. This sequence joins TRBV7-6 and TRBJ1-1, with D maybe TRBD1 (5 bases). The CDR3 sequence is CASSSRVSEAFF. The CDR3 DNA reads TGTGCCAGCAGCTCCAGGGTTTCTGAAGCTTTCTTT.